Below are 15 T cell receptor beta chains sequenced from a single sample in a study of technical replicates of blood from several donors. This table comes from immunoSEQ multiplex PCR, and its TCRdb copy is limited to in-frame clones, with some not included. The sample includes about 75,000 clones, around 97% of them seen just once. Material: T cells isolated from PBMCs. The source is a human donor in good health.

This rearrangement joins TRBV10-2 to TRBJ1-4, with D perhaps matching TRBD1 (5 bases). V lost 6 bases and J 10 bases, leaving 18 bases between the germline ends. This CDR3 comprises 14 residues. CDR1 is WSHSY, CDR2 SAAADI, per germline. The CDR3 spells CASSGTRGAGKLFF. The CDR3 nucleotides are TGCGCCAGCAGCGGAACCCGCGGGGCCGGAAAACTGTTTTTT.

This clone was seen only once. The rearrangement links TRBV28 to TRBJ1-5, with no clear D. Trimming took off 3 bases at V and 0 bases at J, with 6 bases between the two ends. CDR1 MDHEN and CDR2 SYDVKM come from the germline V gene. The CDR3 length is 14 residues. The chain's CDR3 is CASSFRYSNQPQHF. The CDR3 nucleotides read TGTGCCAGCAGTTTTCGTTATAGCAATCAGCCCCAGCATTTT.

This chain joins TRBV5-8 and TRBJ1-5; 7 nucleotides match TRBD1. V was pared by 4 bases and J by 0 bases, with 10 bases of the junction left unmatched. Germline loops: CDR1 SGHTS, CDR2 YDEGEE. This CDR3 is built from 17 residues. CDR3 sequence reads: CASSTPRDSYSNQPQHF. CDR3 in DNA: TGTGCCAGCAGCACCCCCCGGGACAGCTATAGCAATCAGCCCCAGCATTTT.

The table lists this clone with a count of one. This CDR3 is CASSQDRLAREQYF. The CDR3 nucleotides read TGTGCCAGCAGCCAAGATCGCCTAGCCCGCGAGCAGTACTTC. The gene calls are TRBV4-2 and TRBJ2-7; a possible D gene is TRBD2 (5 bases). CDR1 and CDR2 (germline): LGHNA, YNFKEQ. The germline V and J ends were trimmed by 0 bases and 6 bases, with 12 bases remaining between them. CDR3 length equals 14 residues.

The chain links TRBV7-2 to TRBJ1-2; D call uncertain. With 3 bases removed from V and 6 bases from J, the gap between germline ends came to 11 bases. The CDR3 loop spans 13 amino acids. The germline gives CDR1 SGHTA, CDR2 FQGNSA. CDR3 sequence (DNA): TGTGCCAGCAGCTTTGCGACATCTGATGGCTACACCTTC. Translating it yields CASSFATSDGYTF.

Only one count was recorded for this clone. The chain carries TRBV6-5 and TRBJ2-1; 9 positions match TRBD2. V was clipped by 4 bases and J by 3 bases; unmatched bases: 4. Looked up from germline, CDR1 is MNHEY and CDR2 is SVGAGI. The CDR3 sequence is 15 residues long. Here the CDR3 DNA reads TGTGCCAGCAGTTTTAGCGGGAGAGGCTACAATGAGCAGTTCTTC. This sequence encodes CASSFSGRGYNEQFF.

The chain combines TRBV11-3 with TRBJ1-4; maybe TRBD1 (6 bases). Germline CDR1 and CDR2: SGHNT and YENEEA. Trimming removed 0 bases at V and 4 bases at J, with 9 bases between. The CDR3 contains 15 residues. CDR3 residues: CASSLEGAGNEKLFF. CDR3 bases: TGTGCCAGCAGCTTAGAGGGGGCTGGTAATGAAAAACTGTTTTTT. The full variable domain, with the rest looked up from reference TRBV11-3 and TRBJ1-4, is EAGVVQSPRYKIIEKKQPVAFWCNPISGHNTLYWYLQNLGQGPELLIRYENEEAVDDSQLPKDRFSAERLKGVDSTLKIQPAELGDSAVYLCASSLEGAGNEKLFFGSGTQLSVL.

A note on this clone: This CDR3 is also generated by other DNA sequences in the sample. The CDR3 reads CASSLAGGVETQYF. Written as DNA, the CDR3 is TGTGCCAGCAGCTTAGCCGGAGGGGTAGAGACCCAGTACTTC. V usage is TRBV7-3 and J usage is TRBJ2-5; maybe TRBD2 (6 bases). CDR1 and CDR2 (germline): SGHTA, FQGTGA. This CDR3 spans 14 amino acids. Trimming stripped 2 bases from V and 4 bases from J, with 11 bases between.

The V gene is TRBV5-1, the J gene TRBJ2-5, with D perhaps matching TRBD2 (5 bases). Germline assignment: CDR1 SGHRS and CDR2 YFSETQ. CDR3 length: 15 amino acids. The V end was cut by 4 bases, the J end by 5 bases, with 18 bases between. The CDR3 loop reads CASSPSPSNLETQYF. In DNA, the CDR3 is TGCGCCAGCAGCCCTAGCCCGAGTAATTTGGAGACCCAGTACTTC.

This clone is a singleton in its sample. The CDR3 loop reads CASSLQGATGELFF. CDR3 DNA sequence: TGTGCCAGCAGTTTACAGGGGGCGACCGGGGAGCTGTTTTTT. The chain employs TRBV28 and TRBJ2-2, with TRBD1 matching over 8 bases. Germline V gene lookup returns CDR1 MDHEN and CDR2 SYDVKM. The CDR3 extends over 14 amino acids. J was trimmed by 5 bases and V by 2 bases; bases with no gene match: 1. The complete variable domain, with remaining parts taken from reference TRBV28 and TRBJ2-2, reads DVKVTQSSRYLVKRTGEKVFLECVQDMDHENMFWYRQDPGLGLRLIYFSYDVKMKEKGDIPEGYSVSREKKERFSLILESASTNQTSMYLCASSLQGATGELFFGEGSRLTVL.

This sequence joins TRBV11-2 and TRBJ2-3; 9 positions agree with TRBD2. Germline V CDR1 and CDR2: SGHAT, FQNNGV. The CDR3 consists of 17 residues. The junction had 8 bases not matched to a gene; V was cut back by 3 bases and J by 1 base. CDR3 residues: CASSFSLAGTGTDTQYF. The CDR3 bases are TGTGCCAGCAGCTTTTCTCTAGCGGGAACGGGCACAGATACGCAGTATTTT. Complete variable domain (other parts from reference TRBV11-2 and TRBJ2-3): EAGVAQSPRYKIIEKRQSVAFWCNPISGHATLYWYQQILGQGPKLLIQFQNNGVVDDSQLPKDRFSAERLKGVDSTLKIQPAKLEDSAVYLCASSFSLAGTGTDTQYFGPGTRLTVL.

The rearrangement joins TRBV5-6 to TRBJ2-7; TRBD2 matches 8 bases. The CDR3 spans 14 residues. Per the germline V gene, CDR1 is SGHDT and CDR2 is YYEEEE. The V and J ends lost 2 bases and 5 bases, in that order; junction bases with no gene match: 6. The CDR3 reads CASSFPGGAHEQYF. Written as DNA, the CDR3 is TGTGCCAGCAGCTTTCCGGGAGGGGCCCACGAGCAGTACTTC.

The V and J genes are TRBV27 and TRBJ1-5, with D perhaps matching TRBD1 (6 bases). Germline CDR1 and CDR2: MNHEY and SMNVEV (reference sequence). This CDR3 has 14 residues. With 1 base removed from V and 6 bases from J, the gap between germline ends came to 10 bases. CDR3 sequence reads: CASSLLGAGQPQHF. The CDR3 coding sequence is TGTGCCAGCAGTTTATTGGGGGCTGGTCAGCCCCAGCATTTT.

The rearrangement links TRBV19 to TRBJ1-1; 7 bases line up with TRBD1. The CDR3 totals 13 residues. Per germline, CDR1 LNHDA and CDR2 SQIVND (reference sequence). V trimming: 5 bases; J trimming: 7 bases; junction bases outside the gene matches: 7. The CDR3 loop is CASSPDRVSEAFF. The CDR3 DNA reads TGTGCCAGTAGTCCCGACAGGGTCAGTGAAGCTTTCTTT.

CDR3 coding DNA: TGTGCCAGCAGCTTGGAGACAGGAGCCCATGAGCAGTTCTTC. It specifies CASSLETGAHEQFF. The V and J genes are TRBV5-6 and TRBJ2-1, with D perhaps TRBD1 (6 bases). CDR3 length: 14 residues. Germline CDR1 SGHDT, CDR2 YYEEEE. The ends were cut back, 0 bases at V and 8 bases at J, with 12 bases in the middle.